Sequencing of this TCR beta chain was carried out in a study of memory B cells and T cells in multiple sclerosis (dated by TCRdb to the late 2010s). Some background on the complete study: The study compared the TCR beta repertoires of autoproliferating peripheral T cells with those of brain lesion-infiltrating T cells in multiple sclerosis patients. TCR sequencing involved a couple of multiple sclerosis patients from whom brain lesions at autopsy or brain-infiltrating cells from biopsy were available.

General study outcomes and caveats: Because clone-set sizes varied across compartments, the counts of shared clonotypes were affected, making normalization necessary.

Remarks on this clone: Its antigen remains unidentified. Within one base of it there is no much larger clone, and no base qualities were kept.

Genomic DNA was extracted, and the immunoSEQ Platform was used to amplify TCRbeta CDR3 regions from that DNA. Multiplex PCR, high-throughput sequencing and a vendor bioinformatics pipeline were combined in the immunoSEQ assay. In the paper's pipeline: Non-productive sequences and CDR3s shorter than 4 amino acids were removed, and clonotype frequencies were recalculated per sample. In immunoSEQ Analyzer 2.0, a clonotype counted as shared when the CDR3 amino acid, V gene and J gene sequences were identical. Repertoire overlap was normalized by dividing shared clonotype counts by the product of both clone-set sizes, scaled by 1000 into arbitrary units. TCRdb took this table from immuneACCESS and kept in-frame rearrangements with V and J called. Such tables lack part of the clones; where checked against another copy, unresolved V genes explain under half of the gap, and the rest is unexplained. V, J and clone size are taken as reported in that table, and D and trimming were inferred from the DNA itself. The sample records roughly 30,000 clones, 86% of which are singletons. The biggest ten clones account for less than 3.5% of the sample.

CDR1 and CDR2 are read off the germline V gene as SGHRS and YFSETQ. The CDR3 holds 14 amino acids from the cysteine to the phenylalanine. The kept DNA is CDR3 alone, 42 bases in frame from the first base. V gives up 1 base and J gives up 2 bases, and the segment between their germline ends measures 10 bases. Autoproliferating (CFSEdim) and non-proliferating (CFSEhi) T cell fractions were sequenced separately after stimulus-free culture of CFSE-labeled PBMCs. A total of 40 million to 60 million CFSE-labeled PBMCs were cultured for less than 8 days without stimulus, and replicate wells were then pooled. PBMCs were labeled with around 0.53 uM CFSE and cultured in serum-free AIM-V medium without exogenous stimuli. PBMCs were obtained by Ficoll density gradient centrifugation and kept cryopreserved until use. Using a FACSAria III, live 7-AAD-negative cells were sorted, then washed with PBS and stored frozen at -80 degrees C as dry pellets.

The V and J genes are TRBV5-1 and TRBJ2-7; the D gene is perhaps TRBD1, from 6 matching bases. The origin of this receptor is a human donor with multiple sclerosis. Sequenced: PBMCs from blood kept in culture. The bases read TGCGCCAGCAGCTTGTTAACAGGGACCTACGAGCAGTACTTC. Its product reads: CASSLLTGTYEQYF.